This entry concerns a single T cell receptor beta chain. Its matching antigen is unknown. V lost 4 bases and J lost 2; bases outside the gene matches: 5. Germline V gene lookup returns CDR1 SGHRS and CDR2 YFSETQ. The CDR3 spans 16 residues. The data belong to a study of cytomegalovirus exposure and HLA in healthy donors. The overall study: Some 180 million T cells yielded roughly 120 million unique TCR beta sequences in earlier analysis. Study findings and constraints: Sequencing depth roughly uniform across donors was assumed in presence/absence analyses.

Healthy bone marrow donors formed the donor group. The primer mix had 60 Vbeta and 13 Jbeta primers. TCRdb keeps only in-frame clones here, not all; method: immunoSEQ multiplex PCR. The sample records more than 95,000 clones, about 76% being singletons. Sample: PBMCs. This chain connects TRBV5-1 to TRBJ2-1, with 11 bases that match TRBD2. The receptor was derived from a woman aged 55-75 years in good health and CMV-seropositive. The CDR3 DNA is TGCGCCAGCAGCAGGGGGACTAGCGGAACCTACAATGAGCAGTTCTTC. Protein sequence: CASSRGTSGTYNEQFF.